This entry features one T cell receptor (beta chain) sequence. What it recognizes is unknown. The data were produced by immunoSEQ multiplex PCR, yet TCRdb's version contains in-frame clones alone and is incomplete. The sample records tens of thousands of clones, 90% to 95% being singletons. The sample is drawn from a study of T cells after posttransplantation cyclophosphamide. Whole-study results and caveats: Tissue-infiltrating T cells from skin or gut overlapped little with blood T cells.

With 0 bases removed from V and 4 bases from J, the gap between germline ends came to 10 bases. The germline gives CDR1 SGHRS, CDR2 YFSETQ. The CDR3 is made up of 14 amino acids. The naive gate required viable CD3+CD4+ or CD3+CD8+ cells with CCR7+CD45RA+CD45RO-CD95-CD27+CD28+ phenotype. On the day of bone marrow donation, the related graft donor provided peripheral blood. The sequence came from a man aged 25 to 40 in good health and a related stem cell transplant donor. The material sequenced was naive CD4+ T cells sorted from blood. The V and J genes are TRBV5-1 and TRBJ1-2, with D tentatively TRBD1 (6 bases). CDR3 sequence (DNA): TGCGCCAGCAGCTTGGTTACAGGGTCCTATGGCTACACCTTC. It specifies CASSLVTGSYGYTF.